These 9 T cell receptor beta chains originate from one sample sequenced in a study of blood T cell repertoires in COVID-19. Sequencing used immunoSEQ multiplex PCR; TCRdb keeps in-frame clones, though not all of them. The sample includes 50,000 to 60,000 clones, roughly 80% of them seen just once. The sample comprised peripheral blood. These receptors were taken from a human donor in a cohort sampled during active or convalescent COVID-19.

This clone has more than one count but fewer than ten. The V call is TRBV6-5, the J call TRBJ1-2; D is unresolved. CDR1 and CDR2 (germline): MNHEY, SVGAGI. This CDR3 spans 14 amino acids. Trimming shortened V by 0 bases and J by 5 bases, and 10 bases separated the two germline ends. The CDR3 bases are TGTGCCAGCAGTTACTCCTCCCGAGTATATGGCTACACCTTC. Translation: CASSYSSRVYGYTF.

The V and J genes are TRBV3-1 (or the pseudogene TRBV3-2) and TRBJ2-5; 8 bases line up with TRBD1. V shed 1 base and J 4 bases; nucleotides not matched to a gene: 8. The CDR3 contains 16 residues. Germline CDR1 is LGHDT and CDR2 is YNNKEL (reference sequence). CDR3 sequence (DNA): TGTGCCAGCAGCCAAGTTTCGCCAGGGGGCCTAGAGACCCAGTACTTC. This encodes CASSQVSPGGLETQYF.

This CDR3 is CSAARSYEQYF. The DNA of the CDR3 is TGCAGTGCGGCACGGAGCTACGAGCAGTACTTC. The chain has TRBV20-1 and TRBJ2-7; D is undetermined. This CDR3 contains 11 residues. Trimming stripped 6 bases from V and 3 bases from J, with 9 bases between. The germline gives CDR1 DFQATT, CDR2 SNEGSKA (reference sequence).

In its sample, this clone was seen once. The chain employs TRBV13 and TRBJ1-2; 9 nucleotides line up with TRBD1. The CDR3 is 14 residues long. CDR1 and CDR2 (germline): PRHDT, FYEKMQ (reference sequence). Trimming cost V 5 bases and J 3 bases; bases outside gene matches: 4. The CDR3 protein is CASSPTGGDYGYTF. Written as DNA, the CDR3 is TGTGCCAGCAGCCCGACAGGGGGGGACTATGGCTACACCTTC.

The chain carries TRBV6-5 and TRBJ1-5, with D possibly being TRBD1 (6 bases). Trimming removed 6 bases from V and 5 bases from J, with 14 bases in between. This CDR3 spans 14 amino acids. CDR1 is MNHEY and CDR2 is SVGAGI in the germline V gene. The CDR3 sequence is CASRRTVLDQPQHF. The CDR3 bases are TGTGCCAGCAGAAGGACAGTCCTTGATCAGCCCCAGCATTTT.

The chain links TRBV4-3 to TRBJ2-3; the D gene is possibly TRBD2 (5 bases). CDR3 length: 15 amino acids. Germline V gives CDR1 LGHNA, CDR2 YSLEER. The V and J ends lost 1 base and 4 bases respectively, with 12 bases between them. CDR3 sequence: CASSQAPLAADTQYF. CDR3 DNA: TGCGCCAGCAGCCAAGCCCCGCTAGCTGCAGATACGCAGTATTTT.

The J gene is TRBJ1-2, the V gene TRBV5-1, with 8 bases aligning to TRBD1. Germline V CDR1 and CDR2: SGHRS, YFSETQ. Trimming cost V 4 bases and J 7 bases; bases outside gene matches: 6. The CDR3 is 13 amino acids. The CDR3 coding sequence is TGCGCCAGCAGCCCGGGGGGACAGGCTGGCTACACCTTC. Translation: CASSPGGQAGYTF.

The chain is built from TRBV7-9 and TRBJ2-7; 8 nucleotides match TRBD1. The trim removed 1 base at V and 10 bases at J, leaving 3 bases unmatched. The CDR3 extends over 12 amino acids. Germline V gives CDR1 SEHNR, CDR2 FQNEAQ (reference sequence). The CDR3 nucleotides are TGTGCCAGCAGCTTAGGAGACAGGGGCCAGTACTTC. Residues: CASSLGDRGQYF.

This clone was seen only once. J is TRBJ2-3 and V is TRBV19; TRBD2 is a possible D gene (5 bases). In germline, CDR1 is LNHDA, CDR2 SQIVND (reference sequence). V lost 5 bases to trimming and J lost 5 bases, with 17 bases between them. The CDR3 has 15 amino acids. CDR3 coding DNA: TGTGCCAGTAGTTTGGACTGGGCCTCCAGAGATACGCAGTATTTT. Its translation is CASSLDWASRDTQYF.